This T cell receptor (beta chain) was sequenced for a study of T cell responses to AZD1222 COVID-19 vaccine. General study results and limits: Just 5 or 6 AZD1222 recipients tested seropositive at baseline.

Method: immunoSEQ multiplex PCR; TCRdb's copy keeps in-frame clones and lacks some. The repertoire includes some 97,000 clones, 85% to 90% of them detected once, and roughly 3% sits in the top ten. This clone showed up just once. No antigen is known for it. CDR1 LGHNA and CDR2 YSLEER come from the germline V gene. Trimming removed 0 bases from V and 2 bases from J, with 20 bases in between. The CDR3 loop spans 18 amino acids. This TCR was sampled from an adult in good health. Sequences were derived from peripheral blood, sampled on day 0 of AZD1222 vaccination. This rearrangement joins TRBV4-3 to TRBJ2-7; a possible D gene is TRBD1 (6 bases). CDR3 sequence (DNA): TGCGCCAGCAGCCAAGATAAGTTGGGACAAGAGATACCCTACGAGCAGTACTTC. This sequence encodes CASSQDKLGQEIPYEQYF.